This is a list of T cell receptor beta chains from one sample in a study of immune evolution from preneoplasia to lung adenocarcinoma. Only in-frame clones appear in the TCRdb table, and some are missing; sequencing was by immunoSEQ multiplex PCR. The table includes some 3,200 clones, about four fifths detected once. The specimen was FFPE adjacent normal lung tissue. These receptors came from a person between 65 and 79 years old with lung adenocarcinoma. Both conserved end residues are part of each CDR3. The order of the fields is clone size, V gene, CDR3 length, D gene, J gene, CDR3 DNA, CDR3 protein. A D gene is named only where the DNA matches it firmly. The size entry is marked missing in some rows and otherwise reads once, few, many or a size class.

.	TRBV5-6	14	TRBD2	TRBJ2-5	TGTGCCAGCAGCCCTAGACTAGCAGGCGAGACCCAGTACTTC	CASSPRLAGETQYF
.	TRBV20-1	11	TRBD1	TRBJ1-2	TGCAGTGCTGAGACAGGGGACGGCTACACCTTC	CSAETGDGYTF
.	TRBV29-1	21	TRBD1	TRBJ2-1	TGCAGCGTTGGAGTTTATCCGGGACAGGTAGAATGGGAAAGCTCCTACAATGAGCAGTTCTTC	CSVGVYPGQVEWESSYNEQFF
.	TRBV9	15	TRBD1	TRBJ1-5	TGTGCCAGCAGCCGACTAGGGACAGGCCCGCAGCCCCAGCATTTT	CASSRLGTGPQPQHF
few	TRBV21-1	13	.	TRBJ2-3	TGTGCCAGCAGTGACAGGGCTCCAGATACGCAGTATTTT	CASSDRAPDTQYF
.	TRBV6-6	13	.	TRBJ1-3	TGTGCCAGCAGTTACTACGCAGGAAACACCATATATTTT	CASSYYAGNTIYF
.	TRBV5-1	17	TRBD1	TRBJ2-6	TGCGCCAGCAGCCCGCGACAGGGTGAGTCTGGGGCCAACGTCCTGACTTTC	CASSPRQGESGANVLTF
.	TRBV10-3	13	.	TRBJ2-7	TGTGCCATCAGTGAGGCGACAGTCAGAGAGCAGTACTTC	CAISEATVREQYF
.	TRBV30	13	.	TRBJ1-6	TGTGCCTGGAGTGTACCGGGGAGAGAACCCCTCCACTTT	CAWSVPGREPLHF
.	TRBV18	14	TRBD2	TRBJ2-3	TGTGCCAGCTCAGCTAGCGGAATCACAGATACGCAGTATTTT	CASSASGITDTQYF
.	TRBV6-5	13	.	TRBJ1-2	TGTGCCAGTAGCCCTTTCGGCAACCAAGGGCACACCTTC	CASSPFGNQGHTF
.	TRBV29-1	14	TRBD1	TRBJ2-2	TGCAGCGTTTTTGGGACAGGGAACACCGGGGAGCTGTTTTTT	CSVFGTGNTGELFF
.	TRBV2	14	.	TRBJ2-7	TGTGCCAGCAGTGAATTTCTGGACGCCTACGAGCAGTACTTC	CASSEFLDAYEQYF
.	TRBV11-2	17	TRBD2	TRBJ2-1	TGTGCCAGCAGCCAGTTTGGAGCGGGAGGGTCCTACAATGAGCAGTTCTTC	CASSQFGAGGSYNEQFF
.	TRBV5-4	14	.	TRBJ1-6	TGTGCCAGCAGCTTGACCGGGGATCTTTCACCCCTCCACTTT	CASSLTGDLSPLHF
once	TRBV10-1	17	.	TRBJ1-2	TGCGCCAGCAGTGCGTCCCGGGACATCGGAATAAAGTATGGCTACACCTTC	CASSASRDIGIKYGYTF
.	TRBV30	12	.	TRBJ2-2	TGTGCCTGGTCGGGGGACACCGGGGAGCTGTTTTTT	CAWSGDTGELFF
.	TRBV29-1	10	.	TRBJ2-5	TGCAGCGTTGAGGGGGAGACCCAGTACTTC	CSVEGETQYF
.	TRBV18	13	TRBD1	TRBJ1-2	TGTGCCAGCTCACCGGACAGGGACTATGGCTACACCTTC	CASSPDRDYGYTF
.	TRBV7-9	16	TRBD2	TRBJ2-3	TGTGCCAGCAGCTCCACGACTAGCGGATACACAGATACGCAGTATTTT	CASSSTTSGYTDTQYF
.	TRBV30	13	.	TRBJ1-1	TGTGCCTCTTACAGGGTGGAATCCACTGAAGCTTTCTTT	CASYRVESTEAFF
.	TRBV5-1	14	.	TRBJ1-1	TGCGCCAGCAGTCTGGTGTCCTTATCCACTGAAGCTTTCTTT	CASSLVSLSTEAFF
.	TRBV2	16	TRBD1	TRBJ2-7	TGTGCCAGCAGTGGAGCCCTTGGACAGGGGGTCTACGAGCAGTACTTC	CASSGALGQGVYEQYF
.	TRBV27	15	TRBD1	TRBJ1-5	TGTGCCAGCAGTTCGACAGGGGATAGCAATCAGCCCCAGCATTTT	CASSSTGDSNQPQHF
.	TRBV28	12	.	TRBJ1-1	TGTGCCAGTAGCTCGGGAAGCACTGAAGCTTTCTTT	CASSSGSTEAFF
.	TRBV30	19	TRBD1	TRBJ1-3	TGTGCCTGGGAGTCTGTTCCGGGACAGGTAAGGGAAACTGGAAACACCATATATTTT	CAWESVPGQVRETGNTIYF
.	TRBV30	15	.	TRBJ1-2	TGTGCCTGGAGTGACCTCAGCACCTACTTCTATGGCTACACCTTC	CAWSDLSTYFYGYTF
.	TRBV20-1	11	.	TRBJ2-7	TGCAGTGCTACCCCAATGGGCGAGCAGTACTTC	CSATPMGEQYF
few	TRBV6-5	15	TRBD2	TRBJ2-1	TGTGCCAGCAGCCCAGCGGGGTCCAAAGTGCTCGAGCAGTTCTTC	CASSPAGSKVLEQFF
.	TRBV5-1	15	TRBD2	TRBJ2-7	TGCGCCAGCAGCCCGTTAGCGGGAGCAGGGTACGAGCAGTACTTC	CASSPLAGAGYEQYF
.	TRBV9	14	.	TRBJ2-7	TGTGCCAGCAGCGTAGACCCCCTGGGGAGGGAGCAGTACTTC	CASSVDPLGREQYF
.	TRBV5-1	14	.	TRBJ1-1	TGCGCCAGCAGCAAACAGGTGGGGGACACTGAAGCTTTCTTT	CASSKQVGDTEAFF
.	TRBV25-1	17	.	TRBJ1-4	TGTGCCAGCAGTGAATCTCGCCACCGTGCAAGGATTGAAAAACTGTTTTTT	CASSESRHRARIEKLFF
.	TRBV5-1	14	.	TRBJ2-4	TGCGCCAGCAGCCTCCAGGGGGAGGGGGGCATTCAGTACTTC	CASSLQGEGGIQYF
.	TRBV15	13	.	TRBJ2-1	TGTGCCACCAGCAACCTGGTTTTCAATGAGCAGTTCTTC	CATSNLVFNEQFF
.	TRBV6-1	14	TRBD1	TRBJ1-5	TGTGCCGGGGCTACAGGGGACCTGTATCAGCCCCAGCATTTT	CAGATGDLYQPQHF
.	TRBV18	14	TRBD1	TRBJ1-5	TGTGCCAGCTCACCGGGACAGCACAATCAGCCCCAGCATTTT	CASSPGQHNQPQHF
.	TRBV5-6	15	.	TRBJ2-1	TGTGCCAGCAGCTTGGATGGCGGACTATACAATGAGCAGTTCTTC	CASSLDGGLYNEQFF
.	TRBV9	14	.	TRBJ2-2	TGTGCCAGCAGCCCTAGGCCGGACACCGGGGAGCTGTTTTTT	CASSPRPDTGELFF
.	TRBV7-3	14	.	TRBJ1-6	TGTGCCAGCAGCCGCGACGGAACGGGCTCACCCCTCCACTTT	CASSRDGTGSPLHF
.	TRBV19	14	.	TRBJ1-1	TGTGCCAGCGGGGCCGACACCATGAACACTGAAGCTTTCTTT	CASGADTMNTEAFF
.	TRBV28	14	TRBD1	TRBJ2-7	TGTGCCAGCAGACCCTGGACAGGCGTAGATGAGCAGTACTTC	CASRPWTGVDEQYF
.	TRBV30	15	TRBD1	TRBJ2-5	TGTGCCTGGAGTCTCCCAGGGGGCTTTGGAGAGACCCAGTACTTC	CAWSLPGGFGETQYF
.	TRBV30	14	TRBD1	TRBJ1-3	TGTGCCTGGAGTAAGACAGGGGCTGGAAACACCATATATTTT	CAWSKTGAGNTIYF
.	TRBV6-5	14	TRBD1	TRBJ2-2	TGTGCCAGCAGTTATGGGACAGACACCGGGGAGCTGTTTTTT	CASSYGTDTGELFF
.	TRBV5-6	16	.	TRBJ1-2	TGTGCCAGCAGCTCGCTGGACGATTTCGAGGGCTATGGCTACACCTTC	CASSSLDDFEGYGYTF
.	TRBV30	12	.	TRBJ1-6	TGTGCCTCCGGACTGAGTAATTCACCCCTCCACTTT	CASGLSNSPLHF